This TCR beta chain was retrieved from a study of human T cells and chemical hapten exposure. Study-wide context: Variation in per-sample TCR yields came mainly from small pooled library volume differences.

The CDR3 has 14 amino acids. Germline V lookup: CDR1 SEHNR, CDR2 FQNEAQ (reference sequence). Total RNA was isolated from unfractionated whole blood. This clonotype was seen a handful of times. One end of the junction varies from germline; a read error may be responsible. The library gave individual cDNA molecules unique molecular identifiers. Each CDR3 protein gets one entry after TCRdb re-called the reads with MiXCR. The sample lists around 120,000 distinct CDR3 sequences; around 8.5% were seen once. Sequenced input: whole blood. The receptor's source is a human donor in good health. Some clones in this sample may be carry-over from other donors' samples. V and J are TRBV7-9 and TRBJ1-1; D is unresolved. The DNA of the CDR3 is TGTGCCAGCAGCTTAGTCGTCGGGAACCCTGAAGCTTTCTTT. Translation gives CASSLVVGNPEAFF.